This T cell receptor (beta chain) was captured by sequencing in a study of CD8 T cells in Susac syndrome. Notes on the study in general: The total CD8+ repertoires contained under 20 Susac-specific public clones, and the CD8+ TEMRA repertoires contained about 5. CD8+ clonal expansion in Susac peaked in TEMRA cells and active patients.

The germline CDR1 and CDR2 sequences are SNHLY and FYNNEI. The CDR3 runs to 13 residues. V was clipped by 5 bases and J by 7 bases, with 14 bases between them. Worth noting for this clonotype: What it binds is not known.

The RNA, 0.5 to 1 ug, was put through reverse transcription using random hexamers. immunoSEQ multiplex PCR amplified TCR beta CDR3 across 54 Vbeta, 13 Jbeta. Via MiXCR, TCRdb re-called the immunoSEQ multiplex PCR reads, giving one row per CDR3 protein. The sample carries approximately 190,000 distinct CDR3 sequences, more than 85% recorded once. CD8+ and CD4+ blood T cells underwent TCR beta sequencing. This chain connects TRBV2 to TRBJ1-2, with D tentatively TRBD1 (6 bases). This TCR was sampled from a human donor with Susac syndrome. The specimen was CD8+ T cells from PBMCs. This CDR3 reads CASSLQGFGGYTF. CDR3 nucleotide sequence: TGTGCCAGCAGTTTACAGGGCTTCGGTGGCTACACCTTC.